A selection of T cell receptor beta chains follows, all from one sample in a study of blood T cell repertoires in COVID-19. Measured with immunoSEQ multiplex PCR; TCRdb has only the in-frame clones, and not every one. The table lists more than 80,000 clones, roughly four fifths of them singletons. The specimen sequenced was peripheral blood. The receptors shown here come from a woman aged 55-69 years with acute or convalescent COVID-19. CDR3s include the opening cysteine and the closing phenylalanine or tryptophan. D genes are given only for firm matches. A row's size may be missing; if present it is once, few, many or a size class.

J gene | V gene | clone size | D gene | CDR3 DNA | CDR3 protein
TRBJ2-3 | TRBV9 | - | - | TGTGCCAGCAGCCCCGGAGTGACATTAGGGGGAGATACGCAGTATTTT | CASSPGVTLGGDTQYF
TRBJ2-1 | TRBV11-1 | - | TRBD2 | TGTGCCAGCAGCACAAGACTAGCGGGCTACAATGAGCAGTTCTTC | CASSTRLAGYNEQFF
TRBJ1-1 | TRBV6-5 | - | TRBD1 | TGTGCCAGCAGTTATCGACAGGGGGGAGAAGCTTTCTTT | CASSYRQGGEAFF
TRBJ2-7 | TRBV4-1 | - | TRBD2 | TGCGCCAGCAGCCAGGATTCTAGCGGGAAAACGGTCGAGCAGTACTTC | CASSQDSSGKTVEQYF
TRBJ1-6 | TRBV5-1 | few | - | TGCGCCAGCAGCTTGGTATATAGCCCTCTATCACCCCTCCACTTT | CASSLVYSPLSPLHF
TRBJ2-2 | TRBV19 | - | - | TGTGCCAGTAGTATAGCCTGGCACGGGTCCGGGGAGCTGTTTTTT | CASSIAWHGSGELFF
TRBJ1-4 | TRBV5-4 | - | - | TGTGCCAGCAGCTTGGCGCAGGGAGGTACTAATGAAAAACTGTTTTTT | CASSLAQGGTNEKLFF
TRBJ1-1 | TRBV9 | - | - | TGTGCCAGCAGCGTAACGTCGGGGAACACTGAAGCTTTCTTT | CASSVTSGNTEAFF
TRBJ1-5 | TRBV5-5 | - | - | TGTGCCAGCAGCTTGGGGCGGATTAGCAATCAGCCCCAGCATTTT | CASSLGRISNQPQHF
TRBJ1-5 | TRBV7-9 | - | - | TGTGCCAGCGGCGGGCGTAACACCAATCAGCCCCAGCATTTT | CASGGRNTNQPQHF
TRBJ1-5 | TRBV19 | - | TRBD1 | TGTGCCAGTAGGGGACAGAGCAATCAGCCCCAGCATTTT | CASRGQSNQPQHF
TRBJ2-7 | TRBV6-5 | - | - | TGTGCCAGCAGTTCCCTTCGGACTATGCCCCTCTACGAGCAGTACTTC | CASSSLRTMPLYEQYF
TRBJ1-4 | TRBV2 | - | - | TGTGCCAGCAGTGAAAGCCCGCGGTTATTCGAAAAACTGTTTTTT | CASSESPRLFEKLFF
TRBJ2-1 | TRBV18 | once | - | TGTGCCAGCTCACCGCTAGGCCTTAGCTCCTACAATGAGCAGTTCTTC | CASSPLGLSSYNEQFF
TRBJ1-4 | TRBV6-5 | - | TRBD1 | TGTGCCAGCAGGTCACCAGGGGGAAGAGAAAAACTGTTTTTT | CASRSPGGREKLFF
TRBJ1-1 | TRBV12-3/TRBV12-4 | - | - | TGTGCCAGCAGTTTATCAGGGTTAGCTGAAGCTTTCTTT | CASSLSGLAEAFF
TRBJ1-1 | TRBV2 | - | TRBD1 | TGTGCCAGCACCGGGACAGTCCCCGCACTAGAAGCTTTCTTT | CASTGTVPALEAFF
TRBJ2-1 | TRBV18 | few | TRBD2 | TGTGCCAGCTCACCACCGATCCGGGGGGACTACAATGAGCAGTTCTTC | CASSPPIRGDYNEQFF
TRBJ2-7 | TRBV7-2 | - | - | TGTGCCAGCAGCCGGGGGTACGACTACGAGCAGTACTTC | CASSRGYDYEQYF
TRBJ2-3 | TRBV1 | - | - | TGCACCAGCCGAGGACTAGCGTGGGTGTGGGATACGCAGTATTTT | CTSRGLAWVWDTQYF
TRBJ2-7 | TRBV5-5 | - | - | TGTGCCAGCAGCGTTGGCTATGGGCTGTCCTACGAGCAGTACTTC | CASSVGYGLSYEQYF
TRBJ2-7 | TRBV6-5 | - | TRBD1 | TGTGCCAGCACCGAGACAGGGCCCCACGAGCAGTACTTC | CASTETGPHEQYF
TRBJ1-5 | TRBV6-6 | - | - | TGTGCCAGCAGTTCGGGGAGTGGGGAAGGGCCCCAGCATTTT | CASSSGSGEGPQHF
TRBJ2-7 | TRBV7-2 | once | TRBD1 | TGTGCCAGCAGCTTAGGTCACAGGGGGTTGTCCGAGCAGTACTTC | CASSLGHRGLSEQYF
TRBJ2-1 | TRBV2 | - | - | TGTGCCAGCGCACTACTCCTTGTAGCCTACAATGAGCAGTTCTTC | CASALLLVAYNEQFF
TRBJ1-6 | TRBV1 | once | - | TGCACCAGCAGACTCGTTAACAGCCCCTATAATTCACCCCTCCACTTT | CTSRLVNSPYNSPLHF
TRBJ1-5 | TRBV6-5 | once | - | TGTGTCAGCTTCAGACAGGCATATAGCAATCAGCCCCAGCATTTT | CVSFRQAYSNQPQHF
TRBJ1-1 | TRBV29-1 | few | - | TGCAGCGTTGCACGCGGGAGAACGGGTGAAGCTTTCTTT | CSVARGRTGEAFF
TRBJ1-5 | TRBV9 | - | - | TGTGCCAGCAGCGTAGACCCGGTCTGCGCTTTGAGTCAGCCCCAGCATTTT | CASSVDPVCALSQPQHF
TRBJ1-3 | TRBV18 | - | - | TGTGCCAGCTCACCACGCCTCTCGGGGGACGGAAACACCATATATTTT | CASSPRLSGDGNTIYF
TRBJ2-2 | TRBV29-1 | - | - | TGCAGCGTTAAACAGAACTTTAACACCGGGGAGCTGTTTTTT | CSVKQNFNTGELFF
TRBJ1-6 | TRBV6-5 | - | - | TGTGCCAGCAGTTACTCGCGCCCCGGCGGTTCACCCCTCCACTTT | CASSYSRPGGSPLHF
TRBJ1-3 | TRBV7-2 | - | - | TGTGCCAGCAGCTTAGAGGGGGGAAACACCATATATTTT | CASSLEGGNTIYF
TRBJ2-7 | TRBV6-2/TRBV6-3 | - | - | TGTGCCAGCAGTTGGTCCAGGGAATCCTACGAGCAGTACTTC | CASSWSRESYEQYF
TRBJ2-3 | TRBV11-2 | - | TRBD2 | TGTGCCAGCAGCTTAGGAAGCGGGAGCCTGGGAACAGATACGCAGTATTTT | CASSLGSGSLGTDTQYF
TRBJ2-6 | TRBV6-1 | few | - | TGTGCCAGCAGTGAATTGCCGGCGGCGGGGGCCGGGGCCAACGTCCTGACTTTC | CASSELPAAGAGANVLTF
TRBJ2-7 | TRBV13 | - | TRBD2 | TGTGCCAGCAGCTTAGCCGGCTATGTCGGGGGGGTATCCGAGCAGTACTTC | CASSLAGYVGGVSEQYF
TRBJ1-1 | TRBV23-1 | - | - | TGCGCCAGTACGGGGACAAGCCAGAACACTGAAGCTTTCTTT | CASTGTSQNTEAFF
TRBJ1-5 | TRBV2 | - | - | TGTGCCAGCAGTGATTTACAGGTTCAGCCCCAGCATTTT | CASSDLQVQPQHF
TRBJ1-2 | TRBV5-4 | - | TRBD1 | TGTGCCAGCACCCTATTAACCGGGACAGGGGGCAATGGCTACACCTTC | CASTLLTGTGGNGYTF
TRBJ2-7 | TRBV5-1 | once | - | TGCGCCAGCACCCTCGACGGCCGGGGGTGGGAGAACGAGCAGTACTTC | CASTLDGRGWENEQYF
TRBJ1-2 | TRBV9 | - | TRBD1 | TGTGCCAGCAGCGCATCCGGGACAGGGGGCCTGTATGGCTACACCTTC | CASSASGTGGLYGYTF
TRBJ2-5 | TRBV5-1 | - | - | TGCGCCAGCAGCTTGGATCAGCAAGAGACCCAGTACTTC | CASSLDQQETQYF
TRBJ2-5 | TRBV29-1 | - | - | TGCAGCGTTGCCCCTGCGGAGACCCAGTACTTC | CSVAPAETQYF
TRBJ2-1 | TRBV2 | - | - | TGTGCCAGCAGTGAAATGCCTAGCGACTACAATGAGCAGTTCTTC | CASSEMPSDYNEQFF
TRBJ1-3 | TRBV21-1 | few | - | TGTGCCAGCCAAGGACAGCGGAGAAACACCATATATTTT | CASQGQRRNTIYF
TRBJ2-1 | TRBV5-1 | once | TRBD2 | TGCGCCAGCAGCCTCACCGGGACTACGCTCGGGGACAATGAGCAGTTCTTC | CASSLTGTTLGDNEQFF
TRBJ2-4 | TRBV5-8 | - | - | TGTGCCAGCAGCTCGAACAGGGCCCGGGGCAAAAACATTCAGTACTTC | CASSSNRARGKNIQYF
TRBJ2-7 | TRBV2 | - | TRBD1 | TGTGCCACCACTCCGGACAGGGGAGGCTACGAGCAGTACTTC | CATTPDRGGYEQYF
TRBJ2-7 | TRBV11-2 | few | - | TGTGCCAGCAGCCGCGGGACAGAGGGCGAGCAGTACTTC | CASSRGTEGEQYF
TRBJ2-2 | TRBV6-5 | - | - | TGTGCCAGCAGTTTTACTCCTAGCGCCGGGGAGCTGTTTTTT | CASSFTPSAGELFF
TRBJ2-7 | TRBV10-1 | - | - | TGCGCCAGCAGCCCTTCGGGTCAGCGGATTTACGAGCAGTACTTC | CASSPSGQRIYEQYF
TRBJ1-2 | TRBV29-1 | - | TRBD1 | TGCAGCGTTCAGGGACAGTTGGCAGATGGGGGATATGGCTACACCTTC | CSVQGQLADGGYGYTF
TRBJ1-1 | TRBV5-1 | - | TRBD1 | TGCGCCAGTAACACAGGGGGCGGTTCGGTTGAAGCTTTCTTT | CASNTGGGSVEAFF
TRBJ2-2 | TRBV18 | - | TRBD1 | TGTGCCAGCTCACCCTTGGACAGGGCGGCGAACACCGGGGAGCTGTTTTTT | CASSPLDRAANTGELFF